A selection of T cell receptor beta chains follows, all from one sample in a study of blood T cell repertoires in COVID-19. TCRdb keeps only in-frame clones here, not all; method: immunoSEQ multiplex PCR. The repertoire includes a few hundred thousand clones, about 90% of them detected once, and roughly 0.76% sits in the top ten. The sequencing sample was made of peripheral blood. These TCRs come from a man between 18 and 29 years old with COVID-19, enrolled during active disease. Both conserved end residues are trimmed from each CDR3. Fields, in order: V gene, J gene, CDR3 protein.

TRBV18	TRBJ2-7	ASSPPVRSYEQY
TRBV7-9	TRBJ2-1	ASLREGSYNEQF
TRBV10-3	TRBJ2-1	AINGGLAGVREQF
TRBV19	TRBJ2-3	ASSIGLAGVFTDTQY
TRBV28	TRBJ2-1	ASSPTGLAGDDEQF
TRBV9	TRBJ2-5	ASSVATSGETQY
TRBV5-1	TRBJ2-3	ASSNRNPDRTDTQY
TRBV29-1	TRBJ2-1	SVVPGFDEQF
TRBV6-5	TRBJ1-1	ASSWNTEAF
TRBV6-5	TRBJ2-1	ASSHYGSSGGESQF
TRBV7-9	TRBJ2-7	ATSPRTAADEQY
TRBV2	TRBJ1-1	ASSDWSTVNTEAF
TRBV5-1	TRBJ2-7	ASRAAGTGGFEQY
TRBV5-1	TRBJ2-1	ASSTGTGTTYNEQF
TRBV10-2	TRBJ1-5	ASREGGSNQPQH
TRBV2	TRBJ2-5	ATNRGRGQETQY
TRBV15	TRBJ2-7	ATSERTTYEQY
TRBV6-5	TRBJ1-6	ASSPQGTNSPLH
TRBV5-4	TRBJ2-3	ASSWTSGSSTDTQY
TRBV30	TRBJ1-5	AWSVRVWRGGYSNQPQH
TRBV5-4	TRBJ2-7	ASSSRELGPSEQY
TRBV4-1	TRBJ2-2	ASSQPRATGELF
TRBV5-1	TRBJ1-4	ASSPAGQGNEKLF
TRBV19	TRBJ1-5	ASSNRGGRNQPQH
TRBV5-1	TRBJ2-1	ASSLSETSVYNEQF
TRBV6-4	TRBJ1-5	ASSEGSNQPQH
TRBV5-1	TRBJ2-7	ASSLEQGGYEQY
TRBV19	TRBJ2-3	ASSFRLAGGQDTQY
TRBV2	TRBJ2-2	ASRELAGYTGELF
TRBV11-2	TRBJ2-3	ASSLGASRTDTQY
TRBV3-1/TRBV3-2	TRBJ1-6	ASSQGQGNSPLH
TRBV19	TRBJ2-3	ASSDSRSDTQY
TRBV4-1	TRBJ1-5	ASSQDLGRGSNQPQH
TRBV7-3	TRBJ2-1	ASSLNPGTSVLNEQF
TRBV7-2	TRBJ2-3	ASSLSPSLASTDTQY
TRBV9	TRBJ2-5	ASSVAPPERGGETQY
TRBV20-1	TRBJ2-7	SASRDFNYEQY
TRBV7-2	TRBJ2-5	ASSQGQGKETQY
TRBV18	TRBJ1-5	ASSPGEDQPQH
TRBV24-1	TRBJ1-1	ATSDSRQGMKAF
TRBV5-1	TRBJ2-2	ASSLDSYYGELF
TRBV3-1/TRBV3-2	TRBJ2-7	ASSGTGGETGRSEQY
TRBV29-1	TRBJ2-7	SALGGTGANEQY
TRBV2	TRBJ2-1	ASSEGLAVYNEQF
TRBV5-1	TRBJ1-1	ASSLEGDREAF
TRBV6-5	TRBJ2-2	ASSYSRAGELF
TRBV18	TRBJ2-7	ASSPSTGDDEQY
TRBV2	TRBJ1-1	ASSEWREAF
TRBV11-2	TRBJ1-1	ASSLWHYRVKTEAF
TRBV7-9	TRBJ2-1	ASSLAPGHTYNEQF
TRBV7-7	TRBJ2-1	ASSLGPLGGSSYNEQF
TRBV5-6	TRBJ2-7	ASSFWTGGYYEQY
TRBV4-1	TRBJ2-2	ASSHQGPGELF
TRBV5-1	TRBJ2-1	ASSERTGYDEQF
TRBV12-5	TRBJ2-7	ASGRGTGVGYEQY
TRBV7-2	TRBJ2-2	ASSSLLRDLMNTGELF
TRBV7-3	TRBJ2-1	ASSSHARNEQF
TRBV27	TRBJ2-7	ASSLRGASYEQY
TRBV28	TRBJ1-1	ASTRPGTEAF